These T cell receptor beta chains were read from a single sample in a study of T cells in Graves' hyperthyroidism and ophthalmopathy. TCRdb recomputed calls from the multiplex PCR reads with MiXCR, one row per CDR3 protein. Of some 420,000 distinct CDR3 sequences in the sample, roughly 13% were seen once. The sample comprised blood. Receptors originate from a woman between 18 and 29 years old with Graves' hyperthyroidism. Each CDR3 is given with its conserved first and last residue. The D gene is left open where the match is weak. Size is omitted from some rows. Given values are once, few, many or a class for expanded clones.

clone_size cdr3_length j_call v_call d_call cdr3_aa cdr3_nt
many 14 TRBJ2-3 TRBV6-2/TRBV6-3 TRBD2 CAGGLAGDRDTQYF TGTGCCGGAGGACTAGCGGGAGATAGGGATACGCAGTATTTT
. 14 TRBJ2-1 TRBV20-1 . CSGQLAGGYNEQFF TGCAGTGGCCAGCTAGCCGGTGGCTACAATGAGCAGTTCTTC
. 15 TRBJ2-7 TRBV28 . CASSLAGTPSYEQYF TGTGCCAGCAGTTTAGCCGGGACGCCAAGCTACGAGCAGTACTTC
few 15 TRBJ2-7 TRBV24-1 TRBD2 CATSDTKAGLYEQYF TGTGCCACCAGTGATACGAAAGCGGGACTCTACGAGCAGTACTTC
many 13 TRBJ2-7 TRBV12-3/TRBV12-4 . CASRLGGGLEQYF TGTGCCAGCAGATTGGGAGGGGGGCTTGAGCAGTACTTC
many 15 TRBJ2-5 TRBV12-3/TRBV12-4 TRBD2 CASSRPAGATETQYF TGTGCCAGCAGCCGCCCCGCGGGAGCAACGGAGACCCAGTACTTC
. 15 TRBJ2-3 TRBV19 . CASSIGLVGTDTQYF TGTGCCAGTAGTATAGGACTCGTCGGCACAGATACGCAGTATTTT
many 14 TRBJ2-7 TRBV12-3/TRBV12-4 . CASSLDGMVYEQYF TGTGCCAGCAGTTTAGACGGGATGGTCTACGAGCAGTACTTC
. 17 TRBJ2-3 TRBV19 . CASSIRAGAMWTDTQYF TGTGCCAGTAGTATAAGGGCGGGGGCCATGTGGACAGATACGCAGTATTTT
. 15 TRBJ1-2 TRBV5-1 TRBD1 CASSGDRGFNYGYTF TGCGCCAGCAGCGGGGACAGGGGGTTTAACTATGGCTACACCTTC
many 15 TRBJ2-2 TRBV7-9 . CASSLAGPDTGELFF TGTGCCAGCAGCTTAGCGGGACCAGACACCGGGGAGCTGTTTTTT
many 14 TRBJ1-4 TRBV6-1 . CASSPEGTNEKLFF TGTGCCAGCAGTCCAGAGGGAACTAATGAAAAACTGTTTTTT
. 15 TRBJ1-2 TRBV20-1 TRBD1 CSARDRGTGVYGYTF TGCAGTGCTAGAGATCGCGGGACAGGGGTCTATGGCTACACCTTC
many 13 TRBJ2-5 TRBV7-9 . CASRDTDQETQYF TGTGCCAGCCGGGACACCGATCAAGAGACCCAGTACTTC
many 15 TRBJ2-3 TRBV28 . CASSSRGRSTDTQYF TGTGCCAGCAGTTCCCGAGGACGTAGCACAGATACGCAGTATTTT
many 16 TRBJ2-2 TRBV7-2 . CASSLASPGGTGELFF TGTGCCAGCAGCTTAGCTAGCCCCGGGGGCACCGGGGAGCTGTTTTTT
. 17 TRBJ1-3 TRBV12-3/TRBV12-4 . CASSQYRGGISGNTIYF TGTGCCAGCAGTCAATATAGGGGGGGCATCTCTGGAAACACCATATATTTT
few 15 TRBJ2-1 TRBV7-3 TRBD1 CASSSTGTGYNEQFF TGTGCCAGCAGCTCTACCGGGACAGGTTACAATGAGCAGTTCTTC
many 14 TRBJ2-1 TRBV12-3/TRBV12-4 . CASTSVPGHNEQFF TGTGCCAGCACCTCAGTTCCGGGCCACAATGAGCAGTTCTTC
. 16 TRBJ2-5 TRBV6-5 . CASSSQYDRSQETQYF TGTGCCAGCAGTTCTCAATACGACAGGTCCCAAGAGACCCAGTACTTC
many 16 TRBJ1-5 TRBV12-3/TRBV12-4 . CASSLIRAASNQPQHF TGTGCCAGCAGTTTAATCCGGGCGGCGAGCAATCAGCCCCAGCATTTT
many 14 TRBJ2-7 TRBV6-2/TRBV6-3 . CASSYSTASDEQYF TGTGCCAGCAGTTACTCGACAGCTTCGGACGAGCAGTACTTC
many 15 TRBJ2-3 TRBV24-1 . CATSERTASTDTQYF TGTGCCACCAGTGAGCGGACAGCGTCCACAGATACGCAGTATTTT
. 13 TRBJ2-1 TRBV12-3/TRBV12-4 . CASARYLYNEQFF TGTGCCAGCGCAAGGTACCTTTACAATGAGCAGTTCTTC
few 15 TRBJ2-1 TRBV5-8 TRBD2 CASSQGLAGEIEQFF TGTGCCAGCAGCCAGGGACTAGCGGGAGAAATTGAGCAGTTCTTC
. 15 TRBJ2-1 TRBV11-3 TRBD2 CASSPSAGGANEQFF TGTGCCAGCAGCCCCTCAGCGGGAGGGGCGAATGAGCAGTTCTTC
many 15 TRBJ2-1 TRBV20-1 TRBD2 CSAPLAESDYNEQFF TGCAGTGCTCCTCTAGCGGAATCGGACTACAATGAGCAGTTCTTC
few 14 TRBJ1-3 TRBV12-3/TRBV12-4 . CASCPWLSGNTIYF TGTGCCAGCTGCCCTTGGCTTTCTGGAAACACCATATATTTT
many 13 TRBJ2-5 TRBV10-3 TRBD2 CAISDERDGTQYF TGTGCCATCAGTGACGAGCGGGACGGGACCCAGTACTTC
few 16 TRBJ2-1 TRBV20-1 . CSARGSRRRDYNEQFF TGCAGTGCTAGAGGTTCGAGACGGCGGGATTACAATGAGCAGTTCTTC
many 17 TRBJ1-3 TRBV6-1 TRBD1 CASSPSTGLLSGNTIYF TGTGCCAGCAGTCCGTCGACAGGGCTCCTCTCTGGAAACACCATATATTTT
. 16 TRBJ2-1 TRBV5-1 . CASSQTPSGVDNEQFF TGCGCCAGCAGCCAGACTCCGTCAGGTGTTGACAATGAGCAGTTCTTC
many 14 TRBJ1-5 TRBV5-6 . CASSPGGSNQPQHF TGTGCCAGCAGCCCGGGCGGGAGCAATCAGCCCCAGCATTTT
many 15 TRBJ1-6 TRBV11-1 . CASSTPTAYNSPLHF TGTGCCAGCAGCACACCGACAGCCTATAATTCACCCCTCCACTTT
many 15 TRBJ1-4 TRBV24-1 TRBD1 CATSVTETGDEKLFF TGTGCCACCAGTGTAACCGAGACAGGGGATGAAAAACTGTTTTTT
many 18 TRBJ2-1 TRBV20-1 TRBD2 CSARDQNSWGLVANEQFF TGCAGTGCTAGAGATCAGAATAGTTGGGGACTAGTCGCCAATGAGCAGTTCTTC
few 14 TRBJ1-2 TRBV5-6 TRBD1 CASSHDRAFYGYTF TGTGCCAGCAGCCACGACAGGGCCTTCTATGGCTACACCTTC
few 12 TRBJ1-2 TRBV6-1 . CASRDSFYGYTF TGTGCCAGCAGGGACAGCTTCTATGGCTACACCTTC
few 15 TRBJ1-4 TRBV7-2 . CASSPPGRIHEKLFF TGTGCCAGCAGCCCACCGGGACGCATACATGAAAAACTGTTTTTT
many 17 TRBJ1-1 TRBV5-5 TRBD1 CASSLWDRDDRSPEAFF TGTGCCAGCAGCCTCTGGGACAGGGATGATCGTAGTCCTGAAGCTTTCTTT
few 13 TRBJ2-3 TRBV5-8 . CARSGQPTDTQYF TGTGCCAGGTCAGGTCAGCCCACAGATACGCAGTATTTT
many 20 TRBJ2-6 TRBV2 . CASSDGRFPTLISGANVLTF TGTGCCAGCAGTGATGGGAGGTTTCCTACTCTAATCTCTGGGGCCAACGTCCTGACTTTC
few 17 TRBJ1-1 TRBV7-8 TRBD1 CASSKGQGAFAATEAFF TGTGCCAGCAGCAAAGGACAGGGGGCTTTCGCGGCCACTGAAGCTTTCTTT
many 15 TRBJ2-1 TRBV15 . CATAEQGRMADEQFF TGTGCCACCGCCGAACAGGGTCGTATGGCAGATGAGCAGTTCTTC
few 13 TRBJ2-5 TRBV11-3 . CASSLATGETQYF TGTGCCAGCAGCTTAGCTACAGGAGAGACCCAGTACTTC
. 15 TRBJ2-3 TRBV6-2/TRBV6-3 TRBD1 CASKGQGWYSDMQYF TGTGCCAGCAAAGGACAGGGATGGTATTCAGATATGCAGTATTTT
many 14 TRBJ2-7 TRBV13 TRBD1 CASSLTGELREQYF TGTGCCAGCAGCTTGACAGGGGAATTACGGGAGCAGTACTTC
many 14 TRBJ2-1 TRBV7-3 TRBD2 CASSAGLVGDEQFF TGTGCCAGCAGCGCAGGACTAGTGGGCGATGAGCAGTTCTTC
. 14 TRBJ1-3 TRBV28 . CASCLGGAGNTIYF TGTGCCAGCTGTCTTGGGGGCGCTGGAAACACCATATATTTT
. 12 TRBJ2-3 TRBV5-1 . CATFRGTDTQYF TGTGCCACGTTCAGGGGCACAGATACGCAGTATTTT
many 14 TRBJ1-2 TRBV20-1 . CSSSPGRTEGGYTF TGCAGTTCTTCTCCGGGACGGACAGAGGGTGGCTACACCTTC
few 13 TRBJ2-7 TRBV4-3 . CASSRDWHREQYF TGCGCCAGCAGCCGAGACTGGCATCGCGAGCAGTACTTC
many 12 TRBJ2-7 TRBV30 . CAWGRLVYEQYF TGTGCCTGGGGCCGACTAGTCTACGAGCAGTACTTC
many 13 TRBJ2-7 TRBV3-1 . CASSQVSGYEQYF TGTGCCAGCAGCCAAGTTAGCGGCTACGAGCAGTACTTC
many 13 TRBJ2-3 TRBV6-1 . CASIQGSTDTQYF TGTGCCAGCATCCAGGGGAGCACAGATACGCAGTATTTT
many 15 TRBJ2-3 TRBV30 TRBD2 CAWSVGLAGVDTQYF TGTGCCTGGAGTGTGGGGTTAGCGGGAGTGGATACGCAGTATTTT
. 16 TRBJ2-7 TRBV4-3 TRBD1 CASSQGRGQGSYEQYF TGCGCCAGCAGCCAAGGGCGGGGACAGGGGTCCTACGAGCAGTACTTC